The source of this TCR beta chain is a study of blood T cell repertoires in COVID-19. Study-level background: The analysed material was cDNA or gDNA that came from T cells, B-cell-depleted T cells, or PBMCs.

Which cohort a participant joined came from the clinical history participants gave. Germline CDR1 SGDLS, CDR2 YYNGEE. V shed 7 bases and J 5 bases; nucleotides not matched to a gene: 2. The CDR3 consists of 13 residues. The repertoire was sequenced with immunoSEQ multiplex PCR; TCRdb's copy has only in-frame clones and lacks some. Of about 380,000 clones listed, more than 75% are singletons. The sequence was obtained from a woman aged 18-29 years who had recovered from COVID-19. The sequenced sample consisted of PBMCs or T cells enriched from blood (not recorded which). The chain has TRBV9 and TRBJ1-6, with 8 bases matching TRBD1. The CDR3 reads CASGQGDNSPLHF. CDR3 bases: TGTGCCAGCGGACAGGGCGATAATTCACCCCTCCACTTT.